Listed below are T cell receptor beta chains from one sample, sequenced in a study of Japanese encephalitis immunity and Zika vaccine responses. TCRdb called the 5' RACE reads again in MiXCR, with one record for every CDR3 protein. Of over 550 distinct CDR3 sequences listed, about 2.5% are singletons. Here the sequenced sample was antigen-activated CD4+ T cells from blood, cultured, taken during a Zika inactivated vaccine study. These receptor sequences come from an adult woman who received an inactivated Zika virus vaccine. Both conserved end residues are part of each CDR3. A D gene is named only where the DNA matches it firmly. Clone size is not always given. Where it is, it says once, few, many or a class for expanded clones.

d_call	j_call	clone_size	v_call	cdr3_aa	cdr3_nt
.	TRBJ2-7	large	TRBV7-8	CASSSARGPPYEQYF	TGTGCCAGCAGCTCCGCCAGGGGACCTCCCTACGAGCAGTACTTC
.	TRBJ1-5	many	TRBV28	CASSWGARYSNQPQHF	TGTGCCAGCAGTTGGGGGGCGCGCTATAGCAATCAGCCCCAGCATTTT
.	TRBJ2-2	medium-sized	TRBV12-3/TRBV12-4	CASNLDGGIAGELFF	TGTGCCAGCAATTTGGACGGGGGAATCGCCGGGGAGCTGTTTTTT
.	TRBJ2-1	medium-sized	TRBV5-5	CASSLLPYNEQFF	TGTGCCAGCAGCTTGCTACCCTACAATGAGCAGTTCTTC
TRBD1	TRBJ2-7	medium-sized	TRBV2	CASRDRSLRIEQYF	TGTGCCAGCAGGGACAGGAGTCTACGTATCGAGCAGTACTTC
TRBD1	TRBJ2-3	medium-sized	TRBV3-1	CASSPRQGADTQYF	TGTGCCAGCAGCCCCCGACAGGGGGCAGATACGCAGTATTTT
TRBD1	TRBJ2-7	large	TRBV6-2/TRBV6-3	CASSYPGQGAYEQYF	TGTGCCAGCAGTTACCCGGGACAGGGAGCCTACGAGCAGTACTTC
TRBD1	TRBJ2-7	many	TRBV29-1	CSVAQETGLYEQYF	TGCAGCGTTGCCCAGGAGACAGGGCTCTACGAGCAGTACTTC
TRBD2	TRBJ2-1	large	TRBV7-8	CASSLEYSGRAGGEQFF	TGTGCCAGCAGCTTAGAATATAGCGGGAGGGCGGGCGGTGAGCAGTTCTTC
.	TRBJ2-5	large	TRBV7-3	CATSPGGGQETQYF	TGTGCCACCTCTCCGGGGGGCGGTCAAGAGACCCAGTACTTC
TRBD2	TRBJ2-4	medium-sized	TRBV18	CASSPTGLAGEIIAKNIQYF	TGTGCCAGCTCACCAACCGGACTAGCGGGAGAAATCATAGCCAAAAACATTCAGTACTTC
.	TRBJ1-2	medium-sized	TRBV6-2/TRBV6-3	CASSYPPSGGNGYTF	TGTGCCAGCAGTTACCCCCCCTCGGGAGGAAATGGCTACACCTTC
TRBD2	TRBJ2-3	medium-sized	TRBV12-3/TRBV12-4	CASSPPLGLAGIHSTDTQYF	TGTGCCAGCAGTCCCCCACTCGGACTAGCGGGCATTCATAGCACAGATACGCAGTATTTT
TRBD1	TRBJ2-7	medium-sized	TRBV3-1	CASSARQGVDEQYF	TGTGCCAGCAGCGCGCGACAGGGGGTCGACGAGCAGTACTTC
.	TRBJ1-1	large	TRBV28	CASSPQQGGTEAFF	TGTGCCAGCAGTCCACAACAGGGAGGCACTGAAGCTTTCTTT
.	TRBJ1-1	large	TRBV18	CASSPDGNTEAFF	TGTGCCAGCTCACCAGACGGGAACACTGAAGCTTTCTTT
TRBD1	TRBJ1-2	medium-sized	TRBV20-1	CSARETGGRYGYTF	TGCAGTGCTAGAGAGACAGGGGGGCGATATGGCTACACCTTC
.	TRBJ1-1	large	TRBV7-3	CASSLTRYTEAFF	TGTGCCAGCAGCCTTACCCGGTATACTGAAGCTTTCTTT
.	TRBJ1-5	medium-sized	TRBV28	CASARNSGNQPQHF	TGTGCCAGCGCCCGAAACTCAGGCAATCAGCCCCAGCATTTT
.	TRBJ1-5	medium-sized	TRBV2	CASTTGGAGGQPQHF	TGTGCCAGCACTACAGGTGGGGCCGGGGGTCAGCCCCAGCATTTT
.	TRBJ2-6	medium-sized	TRBV19	CASSRPPSGANVLTF	TGTGCCAGTAGCCGGCCCCCTTCTGGGGCCAACGTCCTGACTTTC
.	TRBJ2-7	medium-sized	TRBV29-1	CSAVLENSYEQYF	TGCAGCGCCGTACTAGAAAACTCCTACGAGCAGTACTTC
TRBD1	TRBJ1-1	medium-sized	TRBV3-1	CASSAGTGGLGAFF	TGTGCCAGCAGCGCCGGGACAGGGGGACTGGGGGCTTTCTTT
.	TRBJ2-2	large	TRBV27	CASSYLLRGTGELFF	TGTGCCAGCAGCTACCTTCTTCGGGGCACCGGGGAGCTGTTTTTT
.	TRBJ1-2	large	TRBV6-2/TRBV6-3	CASTHGGQNYGYTF	TGTGCCAGCACCCACGGTGGACAGAACTATGGCTACACCTTC
.	TRBJ2-7	large	TRBV18	CASSPDAGEQYF	TGTGCCAGCTCACCAGACGCTGGAGAGCAGTACTTC
.	TRBJ2-1	large	TRBV19	CASSISYTNEQFF	TGTGCCAGTAGTATTTCTTATACTAATGAGCAGTTCTTC
.	TRBJ1-5	large	TRBV5-1	CASSIQIGQPQHF	TGCGCCAGCAGCATCCAAATCGGTCAGCCCCAGCATTTT
.	TRBJ1-4	medium-sized	TRBV9	CASSAGPLFNEKLFF	TGTGCCAGCAGCGCCGGTCCACTGTTTAATGAAAAACTGTTTTTT
.	TRBJ1-5	many	TRBV5-6	CASSSVGNQPQHF	TGTGCCAGCAGCTCGGTAGGCAATCAGCCCCAGCATTTT
.	TRBJ2-5	medium-sized	TRBV12-3/TRBV12-4	CASSLGEQSQETQYF	TGTGCCAGCAGTTTAGGGGAACAGAGTCAAGAGACCCAGTACTTC
.	TRBJ2-4	large	TRBV29-1	CSARQAGLNIQYF	TGCAGCGCTCGACAGGCCGGGCTAAACATTCAGTACTTC
TRBD2	TRBJ2-2	medium-sized	TRBV19	CASSLRGTTNTGELFF	TGTGCCAGTAGCCTCCGTGGGACTACGAACACCGGGGAGCTGTTTTTT
TRBD1	TRBJ2-7	medium-sized	TRBV6-1	CASSAPGQTLYEQYF	TGTGCCAGCAGTGCCCCGGGACAGACCCTCTACGAGCAGTACTTC
.	TRBJ2-1	.	TRBV20-1	CSASPQSAYKEQVF	TGCAGTGCTAGTCCACAAAGCGCCTACAAGGAGCAGGTCTTC
TRBD1	TRBJ2-3	medium-sized	TRBV28	CASSRGQGGLATQYF	TGTGCCAGCAGCCGTGGACAGGGGGGACTTGCTACGCAGTATTTT
.	TRBJ2-4	large	TRBV18	CASSPSLGEAKNIQYF	TGTGCCAGCTCACCAAGTCTGGGGGAAGCCAAAAACATTCAGTACTTC
.	TRBJ2-6	many	TRBV19	CASSDRVGTGANVLTF	TGTGCCAGTAGCGATAGGGTGGGGACCGGGGCCAACGTCCTGACTTTC
TRBD2	TRBJ2-7	few	TRBV28	CASIGGLAGRSYEQYF	TGTGCCAGCATTGGAGGACTAGCGGGAAGATCCTACGAGCAGTACTTC
TRBD2	TRBJ2-7	large	TRBV5-6	CASSITGTSGNPYEQYF	TGTGCCAGCAGCATAACCGGGACTAGCGGGAACCCCTACGAGCAGTACTTC
.	TRBJ2-1	large	TRBV19	CASSIQLNNEQFF	TGTGCCAGTAGTATCCAGCTCAACAATGAGCAGTTCTTC
.	TRBJ1-2	medium-sized	TRBV25-1	CASNFGGDRGYTF	TGTGCCAGCAACTTTGGGGGAGATAGGGGCTACACCTTC
.	TRBJ2-7	large	TRBV20-1	CSARGGFLEQYF	TGCAGTGCTAGAGGAGGTTTCCTCGAGCAGTACTTC